This T cell receptor (beta chain) was retrieved from a study of cytomegalovirus exposure and HLA in healthy donors. Losses at the gene ends were 0 bases for V and 4 bases for J; bases not matched to a gene: 8. This CDR3 is built from 17 residues. The V gene's germline CDR1 is LNHDA and CDR2 SQIVND (reference sequence). The assay was immunoSEQ multiplex PCR, and TCRdb's table has in-frame clones only and misses some. The data contain about 160,000 clones, 84% of them seen just once; the ten biggest clones take up roughly 10%. This clone showed up just once. This TCR derives from a man younger than 45 in good health and CMV-seropositive. The V and J genes are TRBV19 and TRBJ1-5, with 8 positions matching TRBD1. The sequencing input was PBMCs. In DNA form, the CDR3 reads TGTGCCAGTAGTATAGATCCGGACAGGGTAGAAAATCAGCCCCAGCATTTT. Its translation: CASSIDPDRVENQPQHF.